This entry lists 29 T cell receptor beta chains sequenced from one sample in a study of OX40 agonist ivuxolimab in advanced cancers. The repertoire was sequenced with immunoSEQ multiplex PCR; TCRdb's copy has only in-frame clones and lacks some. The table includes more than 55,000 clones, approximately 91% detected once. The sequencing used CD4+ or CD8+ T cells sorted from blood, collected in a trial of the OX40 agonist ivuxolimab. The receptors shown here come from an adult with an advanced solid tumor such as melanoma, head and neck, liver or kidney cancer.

CDR3 sequence: CASSLGRASNQPQHF. DNA of the CDR3: TGTGCCAGCAGCTTAGGGCGAGCCAGCAATCAGCCCCAGCATTTT. The chain combines TRBV7-2 with TRBJ1-5; no clear D. This CDR3 contains 15 residues. V lost 1 base and J lost 1, with 8 bases in between. Germline assignment: CDR1 SGHTA and CDR2 FQGNSA.

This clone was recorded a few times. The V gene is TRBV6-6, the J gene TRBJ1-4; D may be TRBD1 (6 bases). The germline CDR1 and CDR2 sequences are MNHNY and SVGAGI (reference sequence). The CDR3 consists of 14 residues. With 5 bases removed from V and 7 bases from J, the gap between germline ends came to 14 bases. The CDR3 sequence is CASSDPTGFEKLFF. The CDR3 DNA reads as TGTGCCAGCAGTGACCCGACAGGCTTTGAAAAACTGTTTTTT.

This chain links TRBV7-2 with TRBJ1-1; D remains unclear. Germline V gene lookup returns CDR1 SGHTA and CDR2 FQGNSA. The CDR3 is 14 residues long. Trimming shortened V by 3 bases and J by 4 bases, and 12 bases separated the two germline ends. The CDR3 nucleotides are TGTGCCAGCAGCTTTTCCCGGGCCGGCACTGAAGCTTTCTTT. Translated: CASSFSRAGTEAFF.

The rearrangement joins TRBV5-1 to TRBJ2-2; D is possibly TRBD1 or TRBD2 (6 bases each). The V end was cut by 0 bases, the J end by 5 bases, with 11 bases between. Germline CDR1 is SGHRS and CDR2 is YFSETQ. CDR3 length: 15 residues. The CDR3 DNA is TGCGCCAGCAGCTTGGCGGGGGCGGAAACCGGGGAGCTGTTTTTT. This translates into CASSLAGAETGELFF.

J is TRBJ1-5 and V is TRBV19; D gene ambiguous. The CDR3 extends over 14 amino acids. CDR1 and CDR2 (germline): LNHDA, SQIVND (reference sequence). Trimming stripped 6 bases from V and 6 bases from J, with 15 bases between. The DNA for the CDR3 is TGTGCCAGTAGCAACGGGGATTCCGGTCAGCCCCAGCATTTT. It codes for CASSNGDSGQPQHF. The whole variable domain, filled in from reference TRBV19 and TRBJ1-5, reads DGGITQSPKYLFRKEGQNVTLSCEQNLNHDAMYWYRQDPGQGLRLIYYSQIVNDFQKGDIAEGYSVSREKKESFPLTVTSAQKNPTAFYLCASSNGDSGQPQHFGDGTRLSIL.

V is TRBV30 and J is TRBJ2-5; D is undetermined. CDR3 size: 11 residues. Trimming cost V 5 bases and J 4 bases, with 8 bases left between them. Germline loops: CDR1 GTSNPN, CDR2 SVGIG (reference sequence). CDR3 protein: CAWLALETQYF. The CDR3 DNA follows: TGTGCCTGGTTGGCTTTAGAGACCCAGTACTTC.

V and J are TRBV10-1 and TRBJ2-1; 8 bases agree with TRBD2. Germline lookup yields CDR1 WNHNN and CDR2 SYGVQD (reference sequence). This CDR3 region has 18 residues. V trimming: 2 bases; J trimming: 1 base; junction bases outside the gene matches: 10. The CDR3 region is CASSEIWGSGISYNEQFF. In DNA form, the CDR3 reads TGCGCCAGCAGTGAGATTTGGGGTAGCGGGATTTCCTACAATGAGCAGTTCTTC.

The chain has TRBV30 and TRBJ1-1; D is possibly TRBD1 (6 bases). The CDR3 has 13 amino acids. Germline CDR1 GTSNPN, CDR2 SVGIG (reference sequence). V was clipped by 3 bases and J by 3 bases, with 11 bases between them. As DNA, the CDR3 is TGTGCCTGGAGCCCCAGGGGCGACACTGAAGCTTTCTTT. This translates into CAWSPRGDTEAFF.

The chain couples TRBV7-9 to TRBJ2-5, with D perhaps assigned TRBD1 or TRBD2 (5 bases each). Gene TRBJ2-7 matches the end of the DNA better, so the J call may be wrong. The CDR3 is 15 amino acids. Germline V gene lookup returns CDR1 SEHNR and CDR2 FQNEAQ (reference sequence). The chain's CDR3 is CASSHTGTVSYEQYF. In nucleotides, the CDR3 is TGTGCCAGCAGCCATACCGGGACGGTCTCCTACGAGCAGTACTTC.

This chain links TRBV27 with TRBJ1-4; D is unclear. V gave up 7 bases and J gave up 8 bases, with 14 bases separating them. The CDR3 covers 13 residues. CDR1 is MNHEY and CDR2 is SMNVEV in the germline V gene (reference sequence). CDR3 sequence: CASKLAVGEKLFF. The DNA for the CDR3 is TGTGCCAGCAAGTTAGCAGTCGGCGAAAAACTGTTTTTT.

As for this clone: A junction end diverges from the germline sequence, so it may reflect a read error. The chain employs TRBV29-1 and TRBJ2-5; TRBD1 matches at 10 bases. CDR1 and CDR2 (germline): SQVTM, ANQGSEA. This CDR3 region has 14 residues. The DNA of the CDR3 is TGCAGCGTAGCGACAGGGGGCAGTTTAGAGATCCAGTACTTC. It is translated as CSVATGGSLEIQYF.

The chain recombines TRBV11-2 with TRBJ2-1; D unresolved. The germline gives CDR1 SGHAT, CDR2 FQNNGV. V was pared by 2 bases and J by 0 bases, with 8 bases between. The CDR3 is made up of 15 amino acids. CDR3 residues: CASSLSLPSYNEQFF. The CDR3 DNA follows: TGTGCCAGCAGCTTATCACTGCCCTCCTACAATGAGCAGTTCTTC.

The CDR3 loop is CASSTSGGSEDTQYF. CDR3 coding DNA: TGTGCCAGTAGTACCAGCGGGGGGAGCGAAGATACGCAGTATTTT. This chain connects TRBV19 to TRBJ2-3; TRBD2 matches at 9 bases. The CDR3 is 15 residues long. Per the germline V gene, CDR1 is LNHDA and CDR2 is SQIVND (reference sequence). The V segment lost 4 bases and the J segment 5 bases; nucleotides outside the gene matches: 7.

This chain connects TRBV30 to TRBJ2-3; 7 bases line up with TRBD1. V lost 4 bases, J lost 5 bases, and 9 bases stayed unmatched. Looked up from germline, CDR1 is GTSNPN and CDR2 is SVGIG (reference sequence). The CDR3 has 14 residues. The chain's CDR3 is CAWKQGYGIDTQYF. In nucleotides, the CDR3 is TGTGCCTGGAAACAGGGGTATGGCATAGATACGCAGTATTTT.

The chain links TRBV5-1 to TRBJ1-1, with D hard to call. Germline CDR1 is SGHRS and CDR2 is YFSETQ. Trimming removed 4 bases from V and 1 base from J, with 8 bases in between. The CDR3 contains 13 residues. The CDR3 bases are TGCGCCAGCAGCACCCAGGAGAACACTGAAGCTTTCTTT. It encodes CASSTQENTEAFF.

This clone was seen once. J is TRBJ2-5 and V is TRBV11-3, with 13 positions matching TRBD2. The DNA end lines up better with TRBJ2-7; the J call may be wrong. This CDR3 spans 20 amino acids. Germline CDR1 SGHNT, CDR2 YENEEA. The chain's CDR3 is CASSLGYGTSGTGGSYEQYF. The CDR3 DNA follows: TGTGCCAGCAGCTTAGGATACGGGACTAGCGGGACCGGGGGTTCCTACGAGCAGTACTTC.

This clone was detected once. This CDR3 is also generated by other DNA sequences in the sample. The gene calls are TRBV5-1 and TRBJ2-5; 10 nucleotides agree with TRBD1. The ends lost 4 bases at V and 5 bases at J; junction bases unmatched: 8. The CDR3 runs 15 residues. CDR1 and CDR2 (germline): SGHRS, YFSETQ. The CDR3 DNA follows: TGCGCCAGCAGCAGAGGACAGGGGGGGGCGGAGACCCAGTACTTC. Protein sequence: CASSRGQGGAETQYF. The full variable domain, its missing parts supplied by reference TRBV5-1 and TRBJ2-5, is KAGVTQTPRYLIKTRGQQVTLSCSPISGHRSVSWYQQTPGQGLQFLFEYFSETQRNKGNFPGRFSGRQFSNSRSEMNVSTLELGDSALYLCASSRGQGGAETQYFGPGTRLLVL.

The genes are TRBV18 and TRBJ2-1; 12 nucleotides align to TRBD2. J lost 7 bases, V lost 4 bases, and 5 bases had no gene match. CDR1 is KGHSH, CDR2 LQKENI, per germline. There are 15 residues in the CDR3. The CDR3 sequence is CASSLGLAGQNEQFF. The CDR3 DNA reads TGTGCCAGCTCACTTGGACTAGCGGGGCAGAATGAGCAGTTCTTC.

As DNA, the CDR3 is TGTGCCAGCTCACCAATAGCGGGGTCGAACAATGAGCAGTTCTTC. Translation gives CASSPIAGSNNEQFF. The chain uses TRBV18 and TRBJ2-1; 8 nucleotides align to TRBD2. Trimming at V came to 2 bases and at J to 5 bases, leaving 5 bases not matched to a gene. The CDR3 loop spans 15 amino acids. In germline, CDR1 is KGHSH, CDR2 LQKENI. The entire variable domain, with the rest obtained from reference TRBV18 and TRBJ2-1, is as follows: NAGVMQNPRHLVRRRGQEARLRCSPMKGHSHVYWYRQLPEEGLKFMVYLQKENIIDESGMPKERFSAEFPKEGPSILRIQQVVRGDSAAYFCASSPIAGSNNEQFFGPGTRLTVL.

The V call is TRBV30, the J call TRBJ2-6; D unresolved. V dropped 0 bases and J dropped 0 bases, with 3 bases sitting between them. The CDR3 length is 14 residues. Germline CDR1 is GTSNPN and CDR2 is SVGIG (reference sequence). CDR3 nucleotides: TGTGCCTGGAGTGTACCCTCTGGGGCCAACGTCCTGACTTTC. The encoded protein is CAWSVPSGANVLTF.

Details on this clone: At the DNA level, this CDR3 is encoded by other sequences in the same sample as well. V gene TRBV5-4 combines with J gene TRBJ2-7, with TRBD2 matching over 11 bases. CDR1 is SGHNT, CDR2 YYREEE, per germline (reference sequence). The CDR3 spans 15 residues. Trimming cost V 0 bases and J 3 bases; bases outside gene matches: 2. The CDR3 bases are TGTGCCAGCAGCTTGGGGCTAGCGGGGGGCTACGAGCAGTACTTC. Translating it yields CASSLGLAGGYEQYF. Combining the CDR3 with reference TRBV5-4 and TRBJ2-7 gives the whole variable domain ETGVTQSPTHLIKTRGQQVTLRCSSQSGHNTVSWYQQALGQGPQFIFQYYREEENGRGNFPPRFSGLQFPNYSSELNVNALELDDSALYLCASSLGLAGGYEQYFGPGTRLTVT.

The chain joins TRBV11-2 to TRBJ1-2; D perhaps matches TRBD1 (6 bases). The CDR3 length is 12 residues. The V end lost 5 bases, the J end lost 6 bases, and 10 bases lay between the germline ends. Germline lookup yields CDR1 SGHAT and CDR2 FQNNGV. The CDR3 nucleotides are TGTGCCAGCAGCCCGGACAGTCATGGCTACACCTTC. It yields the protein CASSPDSHGYTF.

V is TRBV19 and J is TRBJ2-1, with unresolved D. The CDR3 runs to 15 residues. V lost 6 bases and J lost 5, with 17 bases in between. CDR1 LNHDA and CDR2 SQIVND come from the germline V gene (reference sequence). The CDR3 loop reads CASRLTRFLDNEQFF. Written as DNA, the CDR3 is TGTGCCAGTAGACTGACTCGGTTTTTGGACAATGAGCAGTTCTTC.

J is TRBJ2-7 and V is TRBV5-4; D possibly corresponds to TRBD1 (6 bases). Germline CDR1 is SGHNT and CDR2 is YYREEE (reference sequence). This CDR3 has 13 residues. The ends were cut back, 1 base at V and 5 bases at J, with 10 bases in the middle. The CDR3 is CASSLQGLDEQYF. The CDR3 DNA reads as TGTGCCAGCAGCTTGCAGGGGCTCGACGAGCAGTACTTC.

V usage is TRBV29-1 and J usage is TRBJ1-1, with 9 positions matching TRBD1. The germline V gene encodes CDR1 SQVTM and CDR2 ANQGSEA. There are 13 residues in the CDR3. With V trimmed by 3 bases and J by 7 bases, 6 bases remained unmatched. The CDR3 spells CSVDLGGQGEAFF. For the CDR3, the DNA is TGCAGCGTTGATTTGGGGGGACAGGGTGAAGCTTTCTTT.

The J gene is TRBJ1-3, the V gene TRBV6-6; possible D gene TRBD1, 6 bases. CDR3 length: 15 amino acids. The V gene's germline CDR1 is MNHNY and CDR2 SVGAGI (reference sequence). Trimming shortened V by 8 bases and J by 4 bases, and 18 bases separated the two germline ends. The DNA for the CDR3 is TGTGCCAGCGTCCAGGGGACCGCTTCCGGAAACACCATATATTTT. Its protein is CASVQGTASGNTIYF.

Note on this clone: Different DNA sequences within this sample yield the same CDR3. The CDR3 nucleotides are TGCGCCAGCAGCTTGGACGGCTCCTCTGGAAACACCATATATTTT. This translates into CASSLDGSSGNTIYF. The V and J genes are TRBV5-1 and TRBJ1-3; D is ambiguous. CDR3 length: 15 amino acids. In germline, CDR1 is SGHRS, CDR2 YFSETQ. V was trimmed by 0 bases and J by 0 bases, leaving 7 bases between them.

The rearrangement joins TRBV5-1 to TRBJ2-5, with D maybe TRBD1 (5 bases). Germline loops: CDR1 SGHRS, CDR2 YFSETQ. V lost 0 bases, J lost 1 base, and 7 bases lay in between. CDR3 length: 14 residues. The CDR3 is CASSLVTVQETQYF. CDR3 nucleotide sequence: TGCGCCAGCAGCTTGGTGACAGTCCAAGAGACCCAGTACTTC. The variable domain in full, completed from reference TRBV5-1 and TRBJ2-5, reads KAGVTQTPRYLIKTRGQQVTLSCSPISGHRSVSWYQQTPGQGLQFLFEYFSETQRNKGNFPGRFSGRQFSNSRSEMNVSTLELGDSALYLCASSLVTVQETQYFGPGTRLLVL.

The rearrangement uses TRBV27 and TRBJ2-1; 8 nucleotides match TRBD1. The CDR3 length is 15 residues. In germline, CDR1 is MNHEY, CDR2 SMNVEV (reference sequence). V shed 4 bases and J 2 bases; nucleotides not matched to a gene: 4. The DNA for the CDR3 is TGTGCCAGCAGTTATGGACAGGGTCCCTACAATGAGCAGTTCTTC. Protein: CASSYGQGPYNEQFF.